This TCR beta chain was retrieved from a study of cytomegalovirus exposure and HLA in healthy donors. General observations from the study: In a later analysis, DRB1 alleles had the most associated TCRs; HLA-C alleles the fewest.

The study ran its PCR with 60 Vbeta and 13 Jbeta primers. Method: immunoSEQ multiplex PCR; TCRdb's copy keeps in-frame clones and lacks some. Of tens of thousands of clones listed, around 71% are singletons. At sampling all donors were nominally healthy, likely with unrecorded immune exposures. Turning to this clone: Its cognate antigen is unknown.

What was sequenced was PBMCs. The clonotype was recovered from a man aged 25 to 40 in good health and CMV-seronegative.

CDR3 sequence: CASRPLPYQVDTEAFF. CDR3 sequence (DNA): TGCGCCAGCAGGCCCCTTCCCTACCAGGTCGACACTGAAGCTTTCTTT. The V gene is TRBV5-1, the J gene TRBJ1-1; D is ambiguous. Looked up from germline, CDR1 is SGHRS and CDR2 is YFSETQ. This CDR3 is 16 amino acids long. The V gene lost 5 bases and the J gene lost 3 bases, with 20 bases spanning the gap.